This T cell receptor (beta chain) originates from a study of cytomegalovirus exposure and HLA in healthy donors. Study background: Approximately 200 million T cells yielded under 130 million unique TCR beta sequences in earlier analysis.

PCR was performed using 60 Vbeta and 13 Jbeta primers. Generated by immunoSEQ multiplex PCR, the TCRdb table keeps only in-frame clones and is missing some. Of some 90,000 clones in the sample, 65% to 90% were seen once. Broader study findings: Equally common other TCR beta chains were less clonally expanded than HLA-associated ones, a later analysis found. Serostatus for CMV was the only available immune exposure information. According to a later analysis, donors in an Asian-associated ancestry cluster reportedly had fewer N-insertions than the roughly 670-donor mean.

Of note for this clone: The target antigen is unknown.

The clonotype originates from a woman in her 70s in good health and CMV-seropositive. The specimen was PBMCs.

Here the CDR3 reads CASSTEGTAYYGYTF. The DNA for the CDR3 is TGTGCCAGCAGCACCGAAGGGACAGCCTACTATGGCTACACCTTC. V usage is TRBV7-8 and J usage is TRBJ1-2, with 7 bases matching TRBD1. J lost 3 bases, V lost 5 bases, and 9 bases had no gene match. Germline V CDR1 and CDR2: SGHVS, FQNEAQ. This CDR3 region has 15 residues.